The TCR beta chain described here comes from a study of T-cell reconstitution after alpha-beta-depleted transplantation in children. This clonotype was found a few times. Germline V gene sequence: CDR1 MNHEY, CDR2 SVGEGT. The trim removed 6 bases at V and 3 bases at J, leaving 9 bases unmatched. This CDR3 spans 17 amino acids. TCRbeta library preparation incorporated unique molecular identifiers. TCRdb reprocessed the PCR reads with MiXCR, giving one entry per CDR3 protein. The table includes about 27,000 distinct CDR3 sequences, under 7% detected once. The sample consisted of PBMCs, mostly from graft donor cells, taken 180 days after TCRalphabeta/CD19-depleted stem cell transplant. The clonotype originates from a male patient aged 5 to 17 who had a stem cell transplant for acute myeloid leukemia, so the T cells may come from the graft donor. This rearrangement joins TRBV6-2 or TRBV6-3 to TRBJ1-5; 12 bases are shared with TRBD1. CDR3 amino acids: CASRGTGGHQPNQPQHF. CDR3 bases: TGTGCCAGCAGAGGGACAGGGGGCCATCAGCCCAATCAGCCCCAGCATTTT.